A selection of T cell receptor beta chains follows, all from one sample in a study of CD8 T cells in ankylosing spondylitis. TCRdb reanalysed the 5' RACE reads using MiXCR and keeps one entry per CDR3 protein. The sample lists about 250,000 distinct CDR3 sequences, more than 20% seen once, with approximately 0.61% in the top ten. Input material: blood, either unsorted or a sorted T cell fraction (not recorded which). These receptors came from a male donor with ankylosing spondylitis or in good health (not recorded which). The conserved cysteine and the conserved F or W are not part of the CDR3 here. D genes are given only for firm matches. A clone size is listed for some rows: how often the clone was seen (once, few, many), or a class if it is expanded.

D | size | J | V | CDR3
TRBD1 | few | TRBJ1-2 | TRBV15 | ATSTKQGLFNYGYT
- | - | TRBJ1-2 | TRBV4-1 | ASSQGSHLNYGYT
- | - | TRBJ2-1 | TRBV12-3/TRBV12-4 | ASSHLRPTGYNEQF
TRBD2 | - | TRBJ2-3 | TRBV5-5 | ASSLVREGDTQY
- | - | TRBJ2-2 | TRBV24-1 | ATSDLYQSDGELF
- | - | TRBJ2-3 | TRBV11-3 | ASSTHDGRDTQY
- | - | TRBJ2-7 | TRBV6-2/TRBV6-3 | ASRPEGTARDEQY
- | few | TRBJ1-1 | TRBV12-3/TRBV12-4 | ASSPEGWGTEAF
TRBD2 | medium-sized | TRBJ2-6 | TRBV20-1 | SARELALSGANVLT
- | - | TRBJ2-3 | TRBV6-5 | ASSYSRTAGGTQY
TRBD1 | - | TRBJ1-6 | TRBV20-1 | SAPRDRESPLH
- | - | TRBJ1-6 | TRBV12-3/TRBV12-4 | ASTTRVGAPLH
- | many | TRBJ2-7 | TRBV7-8 | ASSFTDASEQY
TRBD2 | many | TRBJ2-3 | TRBV20-1 | SASALAGGGDTQY
- | many | TRBJ1-4 | TRBV20-1 | SARPGQFAPNEKLF
- | many | TRBJ1-5 | TRBV6-6 | ASSTRDNQPQH
- | - | TRBJ2-5 | TRBV20-1 | SARDFDQETQY
TRBD1 | - | TRBJ1-4 | TRBV5-5 | ASSPEQGAREKLF